The 5 T cell receptor beta chains listed next were all sequenced from one sample in a study of control samples from healthy donors and cancer patients. Profiled with immunoSEQ multiplex PCR; TCRdb holds only in-frame clones, not every one. The top ten clones hold roughly a fifth of a sample with approximately 70,000 clones, roughly 90% of them seen once. Sequenced: PBMCs. The receptors were gathered from a man aged 60-69 years with lung cancer.

As to this clone: A much larger clone lies a single base off, so this may be a read error. The chain couples TRBV30 to TRBJ1-6; possible D gene TRBD1, 6 bases. The CDR3 loop spans 11 amino acids. CDR1 and CDR2 (germline): GTSNPN, SVGIG (reference sequence). V was cut by 3 bases and J by 18 bases, with 15 bases left in between. The CDR3 region is CAWRLGARPHF. CDR3 coding DNA: TGTGCCTGGAGGTTGGGGGCCAGACCCCACTTT.

This chain connects TRBV27 to TRBJ2-3; perhaps TRBD1 as D (5 bases). This CDR3 is 14 amino acids long. Germline V gene sequence: CDR1 MNHEY, CDR2 SMNVEV (reference sequence). V lost 8 bases, J lost 0 bases, and 12 bases lay in between. The CDR3 protein is CASRVGLSTDTQYF. DNA for the CDR3: TGTGCCAGCCGGGTGGGGCTGAGCACAGATACGCAGTATTTT.

J is TRBJ1-1 and V is TRBV5-4, with a tentative D call TRBD1 (5 bases). The CDR3 spans 18 residues. The V end lost 0 bases, the J end lost 0 bases, and 18 bases lay between the germline ends. Looked up from germline, CDR1 is SGHNT and CDR2 is YYREEE (reference sequence). CDR3 amino acids: CASSLASPGRRMNTEAFF. CDR3 DNA sequence: TGTGCCAGCAGCTTGGCTTCGCCGGGACGTCGAATGAACACTGAAGCTTTCTTT.

The chain joins TRBV18 to TRBJ1-4; no definite D call. The CDR3 runs to 15 residues. The ends were cut back, 4 bases at V and 3 bases at J, with 12 bases in the middle. Germline V lookup: CDR1 KGHSH, CDR2 LQKENI. In DNA, the CDR3 is TGTGCCAGCTCACGGTCGGGCGGACCTAATGAAAAACTGTTTTTT. This sequence encodes CASSRSGGPNEKLFF.

V is TRBV18 and J is TRBJ2-7; D may be TRBD2 (7 bases). The germline V gene encodes CDR1 KGHSH and CDR2 LQKENI. The V gene lost 5 bases and the J gene lost 4 bases, with 15 bases spanning the gap. The CDR3 totals 14 residues. This CDR3 reads CASSSVGGPYEQYF. CDR3 DNA sequence: TGTGCCAGCTCATCGGTGGGGGGGCCGTACGAGCAGTACTTC.